This TCR beta chain was observed in a study of control samples from healthy donors and cancer patients. This table comes from immunoSEQ multiplex PCR, and its TCRdb copy is limited to in-frame clones, with some not included. The data show fewer than 200,000 clones, with 90% to 95% seen just once and over 4% held by the top ten. V lost 8 bases to trimming and J lost 2 bases; unmatched junction nucleotides: 10. The CDR3 is 15 amino acids. Germline CDR1 MGHRA, CDR2 YSYEKL. The TCR sequence derives from a woman aged 55-75 years in good health. The sample was blood. The chain has TRBV4-1 and TRBJ1-2, with TRBD1 identical over 8 bases. CDR3 residues: CASSRPGQENYGYTF. CDR3 bases: TGCGCCAGCTCCAGGCCGGGACAGGAGAACTATGGCTACACCTTC.